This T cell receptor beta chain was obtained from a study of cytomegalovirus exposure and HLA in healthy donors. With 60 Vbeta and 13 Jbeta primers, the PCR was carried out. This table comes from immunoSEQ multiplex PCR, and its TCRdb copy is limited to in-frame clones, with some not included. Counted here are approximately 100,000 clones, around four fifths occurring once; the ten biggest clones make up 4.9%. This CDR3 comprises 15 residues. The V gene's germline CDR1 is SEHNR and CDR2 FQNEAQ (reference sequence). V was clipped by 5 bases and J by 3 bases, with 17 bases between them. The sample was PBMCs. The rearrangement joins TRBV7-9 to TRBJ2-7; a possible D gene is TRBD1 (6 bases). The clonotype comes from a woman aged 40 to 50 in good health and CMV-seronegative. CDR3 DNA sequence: TGTGCCAGCAGCGGCAACCGGGACAAAAACTACGAGCAGTACTTC. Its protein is CASSGNRDKNYEQYF.